The 30 T cell receptor beta chains in this list originate from one sample, sequenced in a study of T-cell reconstitution after alpha-beta-depleted transplantation in children. The library targeted TCRbeta and was prepared with unique molecular identifiers. A single record per CDR3 protein comes from TCRdb applying MiXCR to the PCR reads. Here the sample spans roughly 120,000 distinct CDR3 sequences, 10% being singletons. The sequencing here drew on PBMCs from the stem cell graft donor, taken from the stem cell graft. The receptors derive from a human donor who donated a stem cell graft to a child with acute lymphoblastic leukemia.

This clonotype was counted ten times or more. The chain couples TRBV9 to TRBJ2-1; TRBD2 aligns across 16 bases. Trimming cost V 2 bases and J 0 bases; bases outside gene matches: 8. Germline loops: CDR1 SGDLS, CDR2 YYNGEE. The length of the CDR3 is 20 residues. The CDR3 spells CASSVGTSGGAISSYNEQFF. CDR3 sequence (DNA): TGTGCCAGCAGCGTTGGGACTAGCGGGGGGGCTATTAGCTCCTACAATGAGCAGTTCTTC. Variable domain in full (rest from reference TRBV9 and TRBJ2-1): DSGVTQTPKHLITATGQRVTLRCSPRSGDLSVYWYQQSLDQGLQFLIQYYNGEERAKGNILERFSAQQFPDLHSELNLSSLELGDSALYFCASSVGTSGGAISSYNEQFFGPGTRLTVL.

This clonotype has at least ten counts. The rearrangement joins TRBV5-1 to TRBJ2-7; D may be TRBD2 (5 bases). This CDR3 region has 13 residues. From germline, CDR1 is SGHRS and CDR2 YFSETQ. With 0 bases removed from V and 3 bases from J, the gap between germline ends came to 7 bases. CDR3 loop: CASSLDRDYEQYF. CDR3 nucleotides: TGCGCCAGCAGCTTGGACCGGGACTACGAGCAGTACTTC.

The sample holds many counts of this clonotype. This chain joins TRBV7-9 and TRBJ1-4; no reliable D call. Germline loops: CDR1 SEHNR, CDR2 FQNEAQ (reference sequence). The V gene lost 1 base and the J gene lost 7 bases, with 7 bases spanning the gap. The CDR3 has 13 residues. CDR3 residues: CASSLGKVEKLFF. In nucleotides, the CDR3 is TGTGCCAGCAGCTTAGGAAAGGTTGAAAAACTGTTTTTT.

In this sample, this clonotype turned up many times. The chain has TRBV7-9 and TRBJ1-2, with a possible D match to TRBD1 (6 bases). Trimming stripped 2 bases from V and 4 bases from J, with 14 bases between. Germline CDR1 reads SEHNR; CDR2 reads FQNEAQ (reference sequence). CDR3 length: 15 residues. CDR3 amino acids: CASSLNLDRGYGYTF. CDR3 coding DNA: TGTGCCAGCAGCTTAAACCTGGACAGAGGCTATGGCTACACCTTC.

This clonotype was found many times. CDR3 nucleotide sequence: TGTGCCAGCAGCCTCTTGGGCCGCTCTGGAAACACCATATATTTT. It codes for CASSLLGRSGNTIYF. The chain joins TRBV7-9 to TRBJ1-3; D is unresolved. The CDR3 loop spans 15 amino acids. The V gene lost 5 bases and the J gene lost 0 bases, with 11 bases spanning the gap. Per germline, CDR1 SEHNR and CDR2 FQNEAQ (reference sequence).

This clonotype was observed at least ten times. The junction does not match germline at one end; this may be a read error. The rearrangement uses TRBV7-7 and TRBJ2-7, with 12 nucleotides matching TRBD1. The germline V gene has CDR1 SSHAT and CDR2 FNYEAQ (reference sequence). This CDR3 has 14 amino acids. CDR3 bases: TGTGCTAGCAGCTTAGGGACAGGGGGCAACGAGCAGTACTTC. Translation: CASSLGTGGNEQYF.

This clonotype was seen many times. The J gene is TRBJ2-2, the V gene TRBV5-1, with unresolved D. CDR3 length equals 14 residues. Germline CDR1 is SGHRS and CDR2 is YFSETQ. Trimming removed 0 bases from V and 3 bases from J, with 6 bases in between. The CDR3 sequence: CASSLDSHTGELFF. For the CDR3, the DNA is TGCGCCAGCAGCTTGGACAGCCACACCGGGGAGCTGTTTTTT.

This clonotype came up many times. The J gene is TRBJ2-2, the V gene TRBV15; D is unclear. The V gene lost 0 bases and the J gene lost 4 bases, with 12 bases spanning the gap. CDR1 LNHNV and CDR2 YYDKDF come from the germline V gene (reference sequence). This CDR3 has 16 amino acids. CDR3 in amino acids: CATSREKGPGTGELFF. CDR3 sequence (DNA): TGTGCCACCAGCAGAGAAAAGGGCCCGGGCACCGGGGAGCTGTTTTTT.

This clonotype was detected ten times or more. This chain uses TRBV5-1 with TRBJ2-1; 13 bases are shared with TRBD2. There are 15 residues in the CDR3. Trimming cost V 1 base and J 7 bases; bases outside gene matches: 2. Germline V gives CDR1 SGHRS, CDR2 YFSETQ. The DNA of the CDR3 is TGCGCCAGCAGCTTGACTAGCGGGGGGGCTAATGAGCAGTTCTTC. Translating gives CASSLTSGGANEQFF.

This clonotype showed up many times. V is TRBV20-1 and J is TRBJ1-2; 8 nucleotides match TRBD1. Per germline, CDR1 DFQATT and CDR2 SNEGSKA (reference sequence). The CDR3 spans 15 residues. The junction had 9 bases not matched to a gene; V was cut back by 3 bases and J by 3 bases. Here the CDR3 reads CSARERDRRYYGYTF. The CDR3 coding sequence is TGCAGTGCTAGGGAGCGGGACAGGCGGTACTATGGCTACACCTTC.

Ten or more counts support this clonotype. The CDR3 loop is CASIMGGSSSYNEQFF. CDR3 DNA sequence: TGCGCCAGCATTATGGGGGGGTCAAGCTCCTACAATGAGCAGTTCTTC. V gene TRBV5-1 combines with J gene TRBJ2-1; 7 bases line up with TRBD2. This CDR3 region has 16 residues. From germline, CDR1 is SGHRS and CDR2 YFSETQ. V lost 6 bases, J lost 0 bases, and 9 bases stayed unmatched.

This clonotype was observed at least ten times. A read error may produce the germline difference seen at one junction end. CDR3 DNA: TGCAGTACTAGCGGGAGGAGCACAGATACGCAGTATTTT. It yields the protein CSTSGRSTDTQYF. The rearrangement uses TRBV20-1 and TRBJ2-3; TRBD2 aligns across 12 bases. The CDR3 contains 13 residues. Looked up from germline, CDR1 is DFQATT and CDR2 is SNEGSKA (reference sequence).

This clonotype showed up many times. The chain carries TRBV29-1 and TRBJ2-5; 7 bases line up with TRBD1. Trimming at V came to 7 bases and at J to 4 bases, leaving 3 bases not matched to a gene. From germline, CDR1 is SQVTM and CDR2 ANQGSEA. The CDR3 is 11 residues long. This CDR3 is CSADRAETQYF. The CDR3 DNA reads TGCAGCGCCGACAGGGCAGAGACCCAGTACTTC.

Ten or more counts support this clonotype. This chain connects TRBV20-1 to TRBJ1-1; the D is unclear. CDR1 is DFQATT, CDR2 SNEGSKA, per germline (reference sequence). The CDR3 has 11 amino acids. With 8 bases removed from V and 1 base from J, the gap between germline ends came to 8 bases. Here the CDR3 DNA reads TGCAGTCCCCGACAGAACACTGAAGCTTTCTTT. Translating it yields CSPRQNTEAFF.

This clonotype was counted ten times or more. This sequence joins TRBV5-4 and TRBJ2-7, with D possibly being TRBD1 or TRBD2 (5 bases each). Trimming cost V 1 base and J 0 bases, with 11 bases left between them. Germline CDR1 SGHNT, CDR2 YYREEE (reference sequence). The CDR3 extends over 15 amino acids. In DNA form, the CDR3 reads TGTGCCAGCAGCTTGCAGGTCGGGACCTCCTACGAGCAGTACTTC. Translated: CASSLQVGTSYEQYF.

This clonotype occurred many times. The chain links TRBV24-1 to TRBJ2-1; TRBD1 matches at 10 bases. V gave up 3 bases and J gave up 1 base; unmatched junction bases: 2. Germline CDR1 and CDR2: KGHDR and SFDVKD. This CDR3 contains 16 residues. CDR3 sequence (DNA): TGTGCCACCAGTGATACGGGACAGGGGTCCTACAATGAGCAGTTCTTC. Encoded protein: CATSDTGQGSYNEQFF.

This clonotype showed up many times. This rearrangement joins TRBV11-1 to TRBJ1-2; D ambiguous. The CDR3 totals 13 residues. CDR1 is SGHAT and CDR2 is FQDESV in the germline V gene (reference sequence). Trimming shortened V by 5 bases and J by 8 bases, and 15 bases separated the two germline ends. The CDR3 sequence: CASSPQGRGGYTF. CDR3 nucleotide sequence: TGTGCCAGCAGCCCCCAAGGGCGAGGCGGCTACACCTTC.

This clonotype was found many times. The chain uses TRBV5-5 and TRBJ1-1; 8 positions match TRBD1. The germline gives CDR1 SGHKS, CDR2 YYEKEE (reference sequence). V lost 4 bases and J lost 0; bases outside the gene matches: 2. This CDR3 contains 14 residues. The CDR3 is CASSGDRMNTEAFF. For the CDR3, the DNA is TGTGCCAGCAGCGGGGACAGGATGAACACTGAAGCTTTCTTT.

This clonotype was counted at least ten times. The chain employs TRBV4-3 and TRBJ2-3; 10 nucleotides agree with TRBD2. J was trimmed by 1 base and V by 0 bases; bases with no gene match: 10. Germline V gene lookup returns CDR1 LGHNA and CDR2 YSLEER. CDR3 length: 19 amino acids. The DNA for the CDR3 is TGCGCCAGCAGCCAAGAGGATACGGCTAGCGGGAGAGGCACAGATACGCAGTATTTT. This codes for CASSQEDTASGRGTDTQYF.

This clonotype was observed many times. The chain recombines TRBV20-1 with TRBJ2-7; 7 bases are shared with TRBD2. This CDR3 has 14 residues. Germline-derived CDR1 and CDR2 are DFQATT and SNEGSKA (reference sequence). Losses at the gene ends were 6 bases for V and 3 bases for J; bases not matched to a gene: 11. The CDR3 sequence: CSAPSAGELYEQYF. CDR3 nucleotide sequence: TGCAGTGCCCCTAGCGCGGGAGAACTCTACGAGCAGTACTTC.

This clonotype was counted many times. V is TRBV6-1 and J is TRBJ2-7, with no clear D. The CDR3 length is 13 residues. V lost 1 base and J 3 bases, leaving 7 bases between the germline ends. CDR1 and CDR2 from the germline V gene are MNHNS and SASEGT. CDR3 sequence: CASSEDPYYEQYF. In nucleotides, the CDR3 is TGTGCCAGCAGTGAAGATCCCTACTACGAGCAGTACTTC.

The chain links TRBV3-1 to TRBJ2-7; 7 bases agree with TRBD1. The CDR3 consists of 17 residues. The germline gives CDR1 LGHDT, CDR2 YNNKEL (reference sequence). The V and J ends lost 3 bases and 2 bases, in that order; junction bases with no gene match: 13. The CDR3 spells CASSHSRDSPQPYEQYF. CDR3 DNA sequence: TGTGCCAGCAGCCATAGTAGGGACAGTCCACAACCCTACGAGCAGTACTTC.

At least ten counts were recorded for this clonotype. This rearrangement joins TRBV6-6 to TRBJ1-2, with unresolved D. The CDR3 length is 13 residues. Per the germline V gene, CDR1 is MNHNY and CDR2 is SVGAGI (reference sequence). Trimming removed 2 bases at V and 2 bases at J, with 6 bases between. The DNA of the CDR3 is TGTGCCAGCAGTTACGAGACGAACTATGGCTACACCTTC. Translating gives CASSYETNYGYTF.

This clonotype was recorded many times. CDR3 amino acids: CASSQDRGMMEQYF. The CDR3 DNA sequence: TGTGCCAGCAGCCAAGACAGGGGGATGATGGAGCAGTACTTC. The chain joins TRBV4-2 to TRBJ2-7; 7 nucleotides align to TRBD1. The germline V gene has CDR1 LGHNA and CDR2 YNFKEQ. J was trimmed by 7 bases and V by 0 bases; bases with no gene match: 6. This CDR3 has 14 residues.

There are many counts of this clonotype. The rearrangement uses TRBV27 and TRBJ2-2, with TRBD2 matching over 7 bases. Germline assignment: CDR1 MNHEY and CDR2 SMNVEV (reference sequence). The V segment lost 6 bases and the J segment 0 bases; nucleotides outside the gene matches: 7. The CDR3 runs to 16 residues. In nucleotides, the CDR3 is TGTGCCAGCAGCTACCTAGCGGTCGCGAACACCGGGGAGCTGTTTTTT. Protein: CASSYLAVANTGELFF.

This clonotype was observed at least ten times. The genes are TRBV29-1 and TRBJ2-7, with 7 nucleotides matching TRBD1. V shed 7 bases, J shed 4 bases, and the junction held 7 bases outside the gene matches. Per germline, CDR1 SQVTM and CDR2 ANQGSEA. This CDR3 region has 12 residues. Here the CDR3 DNA reads TGCAGCGCCAGCCGGGACAGATACGAGCAGTACTTC. It specifies CSASRDRYEQYF.

The chain recombines TRBV4-3 with TRBJ1-4; TRBD1 matches 9 bases. J lost 5 bases, V lost 0 bases, and 1 base had no gene match. The CDR3 is 15 residues long. Germline assignment: CDR1 LGHNA and CDR2 YSLEER. CDR3 DNA: TGCGCCAGCAGCCAAGATGGGACAGGGAATGAAAAACTGTTTTTT. Amino acid sequence: CASSQDGTGNEKLFF.

This clonotype counts as large (0.1 to 1%). V gene TRBV12-3 or TRBV12-4 combines with J gene TRBJ1-1, with D perhaps TRBD1 (6 bases). CDR3 length: 13 residues. Trimming took 5 bases from V and 3 from J, leaving 10 bases between them. The CDR3 DNA reads as TGTGCCAGCAGTCTGAAGGGGGACACTGAAGCTTTCTTT. Translated: CASSLKGDTEAFF.

The table lists this clonotype with many counts. The chain uses TRBV9 and TRBJ1-6; 7 bases are shared with TRBD1. CDR1 is SGDLS, CDR2 YYNGEE, per germline. The CDR3 consists of 15 residues. J lost 10 bases, V lost 6 bases, and 13 bases had no gene match. CDR3 protein: CASNGGGDWESPLHF. As DNA, the CDR3 is TGTGCCAGCAACGGAGGGGGCGATTGGGAATCACCCCTCCACTTT.

This clonotype has ten or more counts. The rearrangement joins TRBV28 to TRBJ2-7, with 10 bases that match TRBD2. In germline, CDR1 is MDHEN, CDR2 SYDVKM. This CDR3 is built from 15 residues. The junction had 6 bases not matched to a gene; V was cut back by 4 bases and J by 3 bases. For the CDR3, the DNA is TGTGCCAGCAGTTCGGCTTCTAGCGGGAGCTACGAGCAGTACTTC. As protein: CASSSASSGSYEQYF.